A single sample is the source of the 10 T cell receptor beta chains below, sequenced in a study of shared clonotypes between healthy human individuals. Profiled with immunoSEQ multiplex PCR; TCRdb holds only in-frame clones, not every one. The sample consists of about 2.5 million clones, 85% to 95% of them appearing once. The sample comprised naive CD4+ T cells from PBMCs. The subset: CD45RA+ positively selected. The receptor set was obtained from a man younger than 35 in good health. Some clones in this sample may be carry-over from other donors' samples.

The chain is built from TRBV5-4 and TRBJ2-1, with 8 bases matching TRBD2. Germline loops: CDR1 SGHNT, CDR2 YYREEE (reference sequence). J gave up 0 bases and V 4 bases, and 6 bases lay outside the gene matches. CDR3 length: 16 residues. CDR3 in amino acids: CASSRIAGSSYNEQFF. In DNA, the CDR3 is TGTGCCAGCAGCCGTATAGCGGGAAGCTCCTACAATGAGCAGTTCTTC.

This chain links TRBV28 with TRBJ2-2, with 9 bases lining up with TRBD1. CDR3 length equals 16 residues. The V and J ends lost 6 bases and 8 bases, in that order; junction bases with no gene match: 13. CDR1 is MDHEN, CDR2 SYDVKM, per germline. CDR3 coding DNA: TGTGCCAGCAGATCCGGGACAGGGTCGGTTATAGGGGAGCTGTTTTTT. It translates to CASRSGTGSVIGELFF.

The CDR3 nucleotides are TGTGCCAGCGTGGGGACCGGATATCAGCCCCAGCATTTT. Its translation is CASVGTGYQPQHF. V usage is TRBV6-1 and J usage is TRBJ1-5, with a tentative D call TRBD1 (5 bases). This CDR3 has 13 residues. CDR1 and CDR2 (germline): MNHNS, SASEGT. Deletions cut 8 bases from V and 5 bases from J, with 13 bases between.

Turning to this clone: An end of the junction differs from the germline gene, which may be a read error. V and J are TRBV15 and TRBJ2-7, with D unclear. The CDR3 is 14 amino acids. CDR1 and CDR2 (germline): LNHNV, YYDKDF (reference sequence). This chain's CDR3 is CATSRARVGSRPNF. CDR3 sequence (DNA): TGTGCCACCAGCAGAGCCCGAGTGGGATCCCGGCCCAATTTC. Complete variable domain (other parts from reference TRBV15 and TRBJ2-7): DAMVIQNPRYQVTQFGKPVTLSCSQTLNHNVMYWYQQKSSQAPKLLFHYYDKDFNNEADTPDNFQSRRPNTSFCFLDIRSPGLGDTAMYLCATSRARVGSRPNFGPGTRLTVT.

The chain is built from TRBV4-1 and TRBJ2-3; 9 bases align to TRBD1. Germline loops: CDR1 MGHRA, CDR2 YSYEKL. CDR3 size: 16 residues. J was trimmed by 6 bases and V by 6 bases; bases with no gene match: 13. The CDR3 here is CASSPSWTGDRDTQYF. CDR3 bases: TGCGCCAGCAGTCCAAGTTGGACAGGGGATAGGGATACGCAGTATTTT.

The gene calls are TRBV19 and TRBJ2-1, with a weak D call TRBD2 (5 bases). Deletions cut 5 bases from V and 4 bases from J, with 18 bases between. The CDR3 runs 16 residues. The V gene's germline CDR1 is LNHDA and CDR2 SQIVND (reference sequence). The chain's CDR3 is CASSLSGIAFYNEQFF. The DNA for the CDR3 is TGTGCCAGTAGTCTCTCGGGGATAGCTTTTTACAATGAGCAGTTCTTC.

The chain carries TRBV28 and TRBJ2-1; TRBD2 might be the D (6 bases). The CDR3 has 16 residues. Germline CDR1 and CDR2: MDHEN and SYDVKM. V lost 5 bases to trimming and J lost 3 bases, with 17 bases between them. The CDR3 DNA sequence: TGTGCCAGCAGTGGGGAAGCGGGTTTCGGCTACAATGAGCAGTTCTTC. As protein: CASSGEAGFGYNEQFF.

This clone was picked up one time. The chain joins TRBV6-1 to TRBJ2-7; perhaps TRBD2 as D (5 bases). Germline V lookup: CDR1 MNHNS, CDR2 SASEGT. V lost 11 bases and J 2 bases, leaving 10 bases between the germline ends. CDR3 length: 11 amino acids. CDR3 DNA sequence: TGTGCCGGAGGATCTCCCTACGAGCAGTACTTC. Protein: CAGGSPYEQYF.

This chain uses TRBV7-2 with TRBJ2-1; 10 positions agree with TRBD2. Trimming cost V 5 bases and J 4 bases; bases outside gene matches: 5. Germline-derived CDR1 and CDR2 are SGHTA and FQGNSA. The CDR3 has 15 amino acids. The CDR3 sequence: CASSLELAGYNEQFF. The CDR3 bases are TGTGCCAGCAGCCTCGAACTAGCGGGGTACAATGAGCAGTTCTTC.

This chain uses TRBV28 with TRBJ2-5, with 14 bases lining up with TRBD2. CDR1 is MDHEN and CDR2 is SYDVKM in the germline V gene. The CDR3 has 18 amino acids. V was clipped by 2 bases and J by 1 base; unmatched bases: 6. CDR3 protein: CASSLGGTSGSSQETQYF. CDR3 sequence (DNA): TGTGCCAGCAGTTTAGGAGGGACTAGCGGGAGTTCCCAAGAGACCCAGTACTTC.